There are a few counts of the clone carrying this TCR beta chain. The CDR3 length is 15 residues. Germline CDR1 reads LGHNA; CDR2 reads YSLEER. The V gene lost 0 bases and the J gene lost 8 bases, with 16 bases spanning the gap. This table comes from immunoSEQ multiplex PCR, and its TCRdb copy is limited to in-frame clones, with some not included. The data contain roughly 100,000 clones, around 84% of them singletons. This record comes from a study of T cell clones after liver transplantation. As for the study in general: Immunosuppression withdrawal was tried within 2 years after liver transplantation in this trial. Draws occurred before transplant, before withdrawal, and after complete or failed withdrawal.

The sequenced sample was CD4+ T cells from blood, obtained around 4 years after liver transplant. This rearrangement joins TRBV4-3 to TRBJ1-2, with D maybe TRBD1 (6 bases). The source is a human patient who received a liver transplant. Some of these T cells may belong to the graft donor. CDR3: CASSQEAGAPRGYTF. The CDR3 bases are TGCGCCAGCAGCCAAGAGGCAGGGGCGCCTCGAGGCTACACCTTC.